This TCR beta chain came from a study of cytomegalovirus exposure and HLA in healthy donors (dated by TCRdb to about 2017). In terms of the full investigation: In an earlier analysis of around 540 of the donors, 276 Gb of sequence data and some 100 million unique TCR beta sequences from about 179 million T cells were reported. Among about 400 genotyped donors of the cohort, an average of about 240,000 unique TCR beta nucleotide sequences was sequenced per donor, of which about 19% were non-productive. Four or five DR-DQ haplotypes were treated as single units for association and clustering because of strong linkage in the cohort. Rather than using new phenotypic data, the later analysis identified candidate immune exposures from TCR beta sequences and from how often those sequences occurred across donors. In an earlier analysis of several hundred of the donors, high-throughput TCR beta sequencing was used to judge whether each TCR beta V gene segment behaved as functional or pseudogenic. The study profiled the T cell repertoires of under 700 subjects by immunosequencing and related them to cytomegalovirus serostatus. Along with the approximately 620-subject first cohort, a separate validation cohort of about 110 different subjects was used. HLA typing included class I and class II loci at four-digit resolution. Alongside the repertoire data, information on donor age, sex, ethnicity and CMV serostatus was compiled. A later analysis re-examined previously published TCR beta repertoires from just over 650 donors and added high-resolution HLA genotyping to investigate patterns of TCR occurrence. Genome-wide SNP genotypes for about three fifths of the roughly 670 donors were used in a later genetic analysis, which treated that subset as a discovery cohort. The number of typed donors differed by locus: about 620-630 for A, B, C, DRB1 and DQB1; 500 to 550 for DQA1; 606 for DPA1; and about 450 for DPB1. The genetic ancestry cluster associated with self-reported Caucasian donors included 80% to 90% of the roughly 400 genotyped donors. Every repertoire in the discovery cohort had been generated on one and the same sequencing platform. The study was designed to test whether signatures of past pathogen exposure could be identified by cataloging public T cell receptors. Roughly 300 gigabases of sequencing data and tens of millions of unique TCR sequences made up an early release that covered several hundred HLA-typed donors. To predict cytomegalovirus infection status, the study combined high-throughput TCR immunosequencing, statistical association of individual TCRs with disease status, and machine learning. Overall results and qualifications from the work: The study listed approximately 150 TCR beta chains as associated with cytomegalovirus. In vitro tests confirmed that three of the cytomegalovirus-associated TCR beta chains recognize cytomegalovirus antigens. According to the authors, the approach could potentially be generalized to other disease states and immunological phenotypes. The classifier was reported to diagnose cytomegalovirus status with high specificity and sensitivity in both the original and validation cohorts. Because HLA typing was unavailable for some donors at each locus, only the typed subset was used in association tests. Assigning TCR associations to individual alleles was difficult when HLA alleles, especially DR and DQ, strongly co-occurred. A further reported finding was that TCR beta sequences accurately predicted the HLA-A and HLA-B alleles for most subjects in the first cohort. Across donors, most TCR sequences were observed very rarely, whereas some public TCRs were present in many individuals. A later analysis found that HLA-associated TCR beta chains were more clonally expanded and had lower generation probabilities than equally common non-associated chains. In a later analysis, the rate of TCR association differed among HLA loci, with DRB1 alleles having the most associated TCRs and HLA-C alleles having the fewest. Because counts were too low, about 17 rarely observed V segments, including chromosome 9 orphons, were excluded from the earlier analysis of around 640 of the donors. A later genetic analysis reported fewer N-insertions in productive TCRs among donors in an Asian-associated ancestry cluster than the approximately 670-donor mean. V-gene and J-gene trimming of TCR beta chains was associated with a missense DCLRE1C variant in a later genetic analysis, and the association was replicated in an independent cohort. At a false discovery rate of 0.05, a later analysis linked 15,000 to 20,000 TCR beta sequences to specific HLA alleles. A cluster of highly shared sequence variants was judged likely to be a technical artifact of the sequencing pipeline. According to a later analysis, parvovirus B19, influenza, CMV and Epstein-Barr virus appeared linked to several top co-occurrence clusters. For the cohort, immune exposure information was limited to CMV serostatus. The presence/absence analyses assumed that sequencing depth was roughly uniform across donors, and that assumption may not be true. Correlated functional status among segregating V segments might reflect linkage disequilibrium, but an unknown experimental factor could not be ruled out. In an earlier analysis of 587 of the donors, most TCR beta V segments were observed in productive rearrangements about 90% or about 30% of the time, broadly matching IMGT annotations. Most CMV-associated TCR beta chains appeared to be HLA-restricted in a later analysis, and the HLA associations seemed to be driven largely by CMV exposure. In this cohort, only TCR beta chains were sequenced, and detectable features were limited by the absence of alpha or paired-chain data.

Points on this clone: Its antigen remains undetermined. Base qualities are not provided; no much larger clone lies one nucleotide away.

Libraries were made using the immunoSEQ multiplex PCR assay. The multiplex PCR relied on a mix of 60 forward primers for TCR Vbeta segments and 13 reverse primers for TCR Jbeta segments. A multiplex PCR assay on genomic DNA amplified the CDR3 region of rearranged TCR beta genes. On the Illumina HiSeq System, the amplified TCR beta libraries were sequenced as 87-base-pair reads. The paper's data handling went like this. In a later analysis, roughly 80 million unique TCR beta chains were counted across the roughly 610 repertoires, and approximately 9.9 million of these chains were shared by at least two donors. Raw reads were error-corrected and collapsed into unique sequences by a nearest-neighbor algorithm in which closely related sequences were merged to remove PCR and sequencing errors. Alignment of CDR3 sequences to IMGT reference sequences was used to assign V, D and J gene segments. For a sequence to be retained, a match of at least six nucleotides to both a V gene segment and a J gene segment was required. Rearrangements were classified as productive when the CDR3 lacked stop codons and remained in frame with V and J, and all other rearrangements were classified as non-productive. CDR3 was defined according to IMGT convention as the region running from the second conserved V-encoded cysteine to the conserved J-encoded phenylalanine. In an earlier analysis of more than 550 of the donors, sequences lacking an unambiguous match to a single V gene segment were excluded. In an earlier analysis of some 590 of the donors, a V segment was called functional when productive rearrangements were above 56.7%, and segregating when the standard deviation between donors exceeded 5%. A statistical classification framework was built to diagnose cytomegalovirus status from the catalog of TCR beta chain sequences. In a later analysis, TCR nucleotide sequences were compared against IMGT/GENE-DB human TR gene sequences so that V and J genes could be assigned. In a later analysis, CDR3 sequences and most-parsimonious VDJ recombination scenarios were assigned using the TCRdist pipeline. A later analysis defined each TCR beta chain by its CDR3 amino acid sequence plus V-gene family, and excluded reads lacking a unique V-gene family. In a later analysis, fewer than 650 highly shared, low-generation-probability nucleotide sequences were removed to address suspected cross-contamination and a sequencing artifact. In a later analysis, a clonal expansion index was calculated for each public chain from normalized within-repertoire ranks of inferred template counts. In a later analysis, generation probabilities were computed using a VDJ recombination model fitted to out-of-frame rearrangements, and the results were checked against IGoR. Hypergeometric tests were used in a later analysis to score TCR-TCR, TCR-HLA and TCR-CMV co-occurrence, with a repertoire-size bias correction applied to the TCR pairs. False discovery rates were estimated in a later analysis by permuting HLA or CMV assignments 20 times. In a later analysis, co-occurring TCRs were grouped using DBSCAN, and TCRdist sequence similarity was added for clustering within HLA-allele-positive subsets. Co-occurrence clustering excluded repertoires with fewer than 30,000 or more than 120,000 public chains, plus five with anomalous nucleotide sharing. This immuneACCESS table, as held by TCRdb, lists in-frame sequences with V and J called but not all clones. Of the missing ones, under half trace to an unresolved V gene in checked studies; the others have no known cause. The DNA gave D and trimming, while V, J and clone size come from that table. The sample table holds about 160,000 clones, of which roughly 85% were seen once. The ten biggest clones cover about 2% of the sample.

The cohort consisted of more than 650 healthy bone marrow donors. All cohort members were sampled while nominally healthy, although unrecorded immune exposures were likely present. The donor was CMV seronegative and belonged to the group of 350 or so seronegative cohort members. Every donor gave a peripheral blood sample, and the peripheral blood mononuclear cells from that sample were used for TCR beta sequencing. The Qiagen DNeasy Blood Extraction Kit was used to extract genomic DNA from the blood cell samples. This clonotype originated in a middle-aged man in good health and CMV-seronegative. Sequenced material: PBMCs.

The CDR3: CASNSQGKGFSGNTIYF. The DNA sequence is TGTGCCAGCAACTCGCAGGGGAAGGGCTTCTCTGGAAACACCATATATTTT. The chain is encoded by TRBV28 joined to TRBJ1-3; TRBD1 could be the D gene, as 6 bases match. The CDR3 starts with the cysteine, ends with the phenylalanine, and has 17 residues. The only DNA kept is the CDR3, 51 bases in frame from the first base. From the germline V gene, CDR1 is MDHEN and CDR2 is SYDVKM. V is pared back by 7 bases and J by 0 bases, with 19 bases lying between the germline termini.